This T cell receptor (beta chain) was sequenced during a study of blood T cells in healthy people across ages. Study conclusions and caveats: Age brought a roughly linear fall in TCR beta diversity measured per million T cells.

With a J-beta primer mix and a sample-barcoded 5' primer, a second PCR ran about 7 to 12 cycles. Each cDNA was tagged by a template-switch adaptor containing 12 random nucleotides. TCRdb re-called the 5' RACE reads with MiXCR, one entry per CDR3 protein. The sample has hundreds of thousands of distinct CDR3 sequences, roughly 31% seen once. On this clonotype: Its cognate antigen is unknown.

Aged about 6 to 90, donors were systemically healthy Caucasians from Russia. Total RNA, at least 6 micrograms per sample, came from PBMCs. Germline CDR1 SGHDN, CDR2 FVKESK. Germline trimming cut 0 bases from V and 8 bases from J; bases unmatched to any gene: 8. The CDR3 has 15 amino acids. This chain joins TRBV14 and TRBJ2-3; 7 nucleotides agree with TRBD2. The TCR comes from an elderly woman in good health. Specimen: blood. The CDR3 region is CASSQDTGGYGTQYF. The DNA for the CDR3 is TGTGCCAGCAGCCAAGATACGGGAGGTTATGGTACGCAGTATTTT.